This is a list of T cell receptor beta chains from one sample in a study of blood T cell repertoires in COVID-19. Only in-frame clones appear in the TCRdb table, and some are missing; sequencing was by immunoSEQ multiplex PCR. The sample shows 150,000 or so clones, over 75% of them seen only once. Source material: peripheral blood. These TCRs come from a man between 60 and 70 years old with COVID-19, enrolled during active disease. Each CDR3 is given with its conserved first and last residue. Each record gives: clone size, D gene, J gene, V gene, CDR3 DNA, CDR3 protein. D genes are given only for firm matches. Rows may omit the clone size; those that give it use once, few, many or a size class.

>-|-|TRBJ1-1|TRBV19
TGTGCCAGTAGTAGTACAGGAATGAACACTGAAGCTTTCTTT
CASSSTGMNTEAFF
>once|-|TRBJ2-1|TRBV6-5
TGTGCCAGCAGTTACTCCGCGGGAATGAAGAATGAGCAGTTCTTC
CASSYSAGMKNEQFF
>-|TRBD1|TRBJ1-6|TRBV25-1
TGTGCCAGCAGTGAAGGGACAGGGTTTTCACCCCTCCACTTT
CASSEGTGFSPLHF
>-|-|TRBJ2-2|TRBV19
TGTGCCAGTATTAATTGGGGCAGTACCGGGGAGCTGTTTTTT
CASINWGSTGELFF
>once|-|TRBJ1-5|TRBV30
TGTGCCTGGAGTGGTACAAACATAGCAAGTCAGCCCCAGCATTTT
CAWSGTNIASQPQHF
>-|TRBD2|TRBJ2-7|TRBV9
TGTGCCAGCAGCGTAGGGGATAGCGGGAAATCCTACGAGCAGTACTTC
CASSVGDSGKSYEQYF
>-|-|TRBJ2-7|TRBV6-6
TGTGCCAGCAGTTACACCTCGGGGATATACGAGCAGTACTTC
CASSYTSGIYEQYF
>-|TRBD1|TRBJ2-2|TRBV19
TGTGCCAGTAGTCTAACTCGGACAGGGGGCTCGTCCGGGGAGCTGTTTTTT
CASSLTRTGGSSGELFF
>-|-|TRBJ1-1|TRBV25-1
TGTGCCAGCAGGAACCGGGACACCAGGGAGGCTTTCTTT
CASRNRDTREAFF
>-|-|TRBJ1-2|TRBV3-1/TRBV3-2
TGTGCCAGCAGCCAAGAAACGGCCAGGTACTATGGCTACACCTTC
CASSQETARYYGYTF
>once|TRBD1|TRBJ1-5|TRBV19
TGTGCCAGTAGTGGGACAGGGGGCGGTCAGCCCCAGCATTTT
CASSGTGGGQPQHF
>-|-|TRBJ1-1|TRBV28
TGTGCCAGCACCCCGCGGGGGGGTAGGTTTCTAAACACTGAAGCTTTCTTT
CASTPRGGRFLNTEAFF
>-|TRBD1|TRBJ1-2|TRBV3-1/TRBV3-2
TGTGCCAGCAGCGCCTCTTTGGACAGGGAGGATAACTATGGCTACACCTTC
CASSASLDREDNYGYTF
>-|TRBD1|TRBJ1-6|TRBV11-3
TGTGCCAGCAGCTCTGGACAGGGCGTTACACCCCTCCACTTT
CASSSGQGVTPLHF
>-|TRBD1|TRBJ1-1|TRBV23-1
TGCCCAGGGGGGTGGAATACTGAAGCTTTCTTT
CPGGWNTEAFF
>-|-|TRBJ1-1|TRBV7-3
TGTGCCAGCAGCTTAAGAGGGGGTGCTGAAGCTTTCTTT
CASSLRGGAEAFF
>-|-|TRBJ2-2|TRBV4-1
TGCGCCAGCAGCCAATCGGGACACCCGGGATCGGGGGAGCTGTTTTTT
CASSQSGHPGSGELFF
>-|-|TRBJ1-3|TRBV4-2
TGTGCCAGCAGCCCTCGTGCAGGGCCTGGAAACACCATATATTTT
CASSPRAGPGNTIYF
>-|TRBD1|TRBJ1-1|TRBV7-3
TGTGCCAGCAGTTACACCGGGACAGCAGTCAACACTGAAGCTTTCTTT
CASSYTGTAVNTEAFF
>-|-|TRBJ1-1|TRBV19
TGTGCCAGTAGTGAGACAGGACCCACTGAAGCTTTCTTT
CASSETGPTEAFF
>-|-|TRBJ2-3|TRBV19
TGTGCCAGTAGTAAAAGTAGCGGACTTAGCACAGATACGCAGTATTTT
CASSKSSGLSTDTQYF
>-|-|TRBJ1-6|TRBV7-2
TGTGCCAGCAGCTTAAGGGCCTCGGAGGGGTATAATTCACCCCTCCACTTT
CASSLRASEGYNSPLHF
>-|-|TRBJ1-3|TRBV11-3
TGTGCCAGCAGCCGTTCGACGGGCTCTGGAAACACCATATATTTT
CASSRSTGSGNTIYF
>-|TRBD1|TRBJ2-7|TRBV28
TGTGCCAGCAGTTTATGGACAGGGGGTATCTCCTACGAGCAGTACTTC
CASSLWTGGISYEQYF
>-|-|TRBJ1-6|TRBV28
TGTGCCAGCAGTGGCGGGATCACAAATTCACCCCTCCACTTT
CASSGGITNSPLHF
>-|-|TRBJ1-1|TRBV18
TGTGCCAGCTCACTGAACAGTGTGAACACTGAAGCTTTCTTT
CASSLNSVNTEAFF
>-|-|TRBJ1-1|TRBV18
TGTGCCAGCTCACGGGAGCCCAGGATGGACACTGAAGCTTTCTTT
CASSREPRMDTEAFF
>-|TRBD1|TRBJ1-4|TRBV5-8
TGTGCCAGCAGCTTGGGGGGGACAGGGGGCCGAAAACTGTTTTTT
CASSLGGTGGRKLFF
>once|-|TRBJ1-1|TRBV20-1
TGCAGTGCTAGTGGGGACACGAACACTGAAGCTTTCTTT
CSASGDTNTEAFF
>-|-|TRBJ1-1|TRBV18
TGTGCCAGCTCACCGTACATCGGACAGACTGAAGCTTTCTTT
CASSPYIGQTEAFF
>-|-|TRBJ1-1|TRBV18
TGTGCCAGCTCACCACCGGGACACAAGAACACTGAAGCTTTCTTT
CASSPPGHKNTEAFF
>once|-|TRBJ1-6|TRBV7-2
TGTGCCAGCAGACAAATTAATTCACCCCTCCACTTT
CASRQINSPLHF
>-|-|TRBJ1-2|TRBV6-5
TGTGCCAGCAGTACATTTCGGACAGCTTCGACCACCTTC
CASSTFRTASTTF
>-|TRBD1|TRBJ2-2|TRBV7-3
TGTGCCAGCAGCTTAACGGATCTTGGACAGGGAATAACCGGGGAGCTGTTTTTT
CASSLTDLGQGITGELFF
>-|TRBD1|TRBJ1-2|TRBV28
TGTGCCAGCAGTTCAGGACCAGGGGGCCGGTATGGCTACACCTTC
CASSSGPGGRYGYTF
>-|-|TRBJ1-2|TRBV7-8
TGTGCCAGCAGCTTAATCAGGGGAGTAAGTGGCTACACCTTC
CASSLIRGVSGYTF
>-|-|TRBJ1-1|TRBV9
TGTGCCAGCAGCGCGGCCGGGGGGCTGGGCACTGAAGCTTTCTTT
CASSAAGGLGTEAFF
>-|TRBD1|TRBJ2-7|TRBV6-2/TRBV6-3
TGTGCCAGCAGTCAAACCATCTCCGGGACAGGAACATACGAGCAGTACTTC
CASSQTISGTGTYEQYF
>-|-|TRBJ2-7|TRBV7-2
TGTGCCAGCAGCTTAGGGACGGGGAACTACGAGCAGTACTTC
CASSLGTGNYEQYF
>-|TRBD2|TRBJ2-5|TRBV4-2
TGTGCCAGCAGCCAAGATTTTCTAGCGGGGGGGCGGAGAGAGACCCAGTACTTC
CASSQDFLAGGRRETQYF
>-|TRBD1|TRBJ2-3|TRBV4-3
TGCGCCAGCAGCCAAGATCACAGGGGGTTTAGGTCAGATACGCAGTATTTT
CASSQDHRGFRSDTQYF
>-|TRBD2|TRBJ2-1|TRBV19
TGTGCCAGTAGTTTTGGACTAGCGGGAGGCCAGAGAGAGCAGTTCTTC
CASSFGLAGGQREQFF
>-|-|TRBJ1-2|TRBV25-1
TGTGCCAGCAGTGATACGTATATAGGGAGTTATGGCTACACCTTC
CASSDTYIGSYGYTF
>-|-|TRBJ1-2|TRBV23-1
TGCGCCAGCAGTCAATCCCGGGAGGCAGACCGGGGAGGCTACACCTTC
CASSQSREADRGGYTF
>-|-|TRBJ2-1|TRBV5-1
TGCGCCAGCAGCCCTGGGGACTTACAACGGGGTGAGCAGTTCTTC
CASSPGDLQRGEQFF
>-|-|TRBJ2-2|TRBV4-1
TGCGCCAGCAGCCAAGGGCATTACACCGGGGAGCTGTTTTTT
CASSQGHYTGELFF
>once|-|TRBJ1-1|TRBV11-1
TGTGCCAGCAGCTTAGGCGCGGAATTGAACACTGAAGCTTTCTTT
CASSLGAELNTEAFF
>-|-|TRBJ2-1|TRBV15
TGTGCCACCAGCAGAGATAAACGGGGGGCGGGGAATGAGCAGTTCTTC
CATSRDKRGAGNEQFF
>-|-|TRBJ2-7|TRBV7-2
TGTGCCAGCAGCTTATTAGCCCTGCCTACCTCCTACGAGCAGTACTTC
CASSLLALPTSYEQYF
>-|TRBD1|TRBJ2-7|TRBV5-1
TGCGCCAGCAGGTCCGGGACAGCTTCCTACGAGCAGTACTTC
CASRSGTASYEQYF
>-|TRBD1|TRBJ1-1|TRBV6-5
TGTGCCAGCCGAATGGGTCAGGGGGCTGCTGAAGCTTTCTTT
CASRMGQGAAEAFF
>few|-|TRBJ1-4|TRBV19
TGTGCCAGTAGTACCCATGCAACTAATGAAAAACTGTTTTTT
CASSTHATNEKLFF
>-|TRBD2|TRBJ2-5|TRBV4-1
TGCGCCAGCAGCCAAGTGGCGCTAGCGGGAGTCGAGACCCAGTACTTC
CASSQVALAGVETQYF
>-|TRBD1|TRBJ1-6|TRBV4-2
TGTGCCAGCAGCCAAGATAAGCCCGGGACAGCGAATAATTCACCCCTCCACTTT
CASSQDKPGTANNSPLHF